This TCR beta chain came from a study of blood T cell repertoires in COVID-19. Across the whole study: The origin of the acute and convalescent COVID-19 samples was the United States, Italy and Spain. PBMCs, B-cell-depleted T cells, or T cells provided the cDNA or gDNA that made up the material.

Germline V CDR1 and CDR2: DFQATT, SNEGSKA (reference sequence). The CDR3 sequence is 12 residues long. V was shortened by 3 bases and J by 4 bases, with 9 bases between the two germline ends. As handled by the study authors: The authors estimated nucleated cell counts from reference gene primer amplification. Data came from immunoSEQ multiplex PCR; TCRdb stores just in-frame clones and leaves some out. V and J calls and clone size are copied from that table; D and trimming were computed from the DNA. The sample yields 150,000 to 200,000 clones, about 91% seen once. This receptor was taken from a woman aged 55-70 years who had recovered from COVID-19. Sequencing input: peripheral blood. This chain joins TRBV20-1 and TRBJ1-1; D gene unclear. The CDR3 coding sequence is TGCAGTGCTAGTACGGTAAGCACTGAAGCTTTCTTT. Protein: CSASTVSTEAFF.